This T cell receptor (beta chain) originates from a study of T-cell reconstitution after alpha-beta-depleted transplantation in children. Germline values: CDR1 SQVTM, CDR2 ANQGSEA. With 1 base removed from V and 0 bases from J, the gap between germline ends came to 7 bases. This CDR3 has 13 amino acids. General observations from the study: Newly produced T cells mostly accounted for T-cell counts and diversity one year post-transplant. Reports say that about two months after transplant, the alpha-beta T cells came out of several hundred graft clones that had expanded.

This clonotype has ten or more counts. Its target is not known. Unique molecular identifiers were incorporated when the TCRbeta library was constructed. Using its own MiXCR run on the PCR reads, TCRdb lists one record per CDR3 protein. The table records 200,000 to 300,000 distinct CDR3 sequences, 20% to 30% of them present only once. The chain couples TRBV29-1 to TRBJ2-7, with D hard to call. The TCR comes from a girl aged 2 to 10 with Fanconi anemia, due to receive a stem cell transplant. Sequenced material: PBMCs, taken before TCRalphabeta/CD19-depleted stem cell transplant. Here the CDR3 DNA reads TGCAGCGTTGAAGCAGCCCGCTCCTACGAGCAGTACTTC. Encoded protein: CSVEAARSYEQYF.